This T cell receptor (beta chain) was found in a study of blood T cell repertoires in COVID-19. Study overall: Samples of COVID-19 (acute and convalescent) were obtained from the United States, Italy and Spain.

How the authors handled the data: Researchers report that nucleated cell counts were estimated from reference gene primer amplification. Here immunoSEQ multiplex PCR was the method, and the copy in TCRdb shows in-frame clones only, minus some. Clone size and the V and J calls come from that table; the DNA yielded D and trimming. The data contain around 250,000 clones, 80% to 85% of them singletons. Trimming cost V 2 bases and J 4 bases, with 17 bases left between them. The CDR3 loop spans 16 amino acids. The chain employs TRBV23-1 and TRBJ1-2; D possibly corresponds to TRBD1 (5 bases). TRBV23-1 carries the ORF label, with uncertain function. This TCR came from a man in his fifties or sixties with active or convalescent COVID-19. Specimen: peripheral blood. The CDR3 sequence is CASSQPIRDSSYGYTF. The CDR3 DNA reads TGCGCCAGCAGTCAACCCATTCGGGACTCGAGCTATGGCTACACCTTC.